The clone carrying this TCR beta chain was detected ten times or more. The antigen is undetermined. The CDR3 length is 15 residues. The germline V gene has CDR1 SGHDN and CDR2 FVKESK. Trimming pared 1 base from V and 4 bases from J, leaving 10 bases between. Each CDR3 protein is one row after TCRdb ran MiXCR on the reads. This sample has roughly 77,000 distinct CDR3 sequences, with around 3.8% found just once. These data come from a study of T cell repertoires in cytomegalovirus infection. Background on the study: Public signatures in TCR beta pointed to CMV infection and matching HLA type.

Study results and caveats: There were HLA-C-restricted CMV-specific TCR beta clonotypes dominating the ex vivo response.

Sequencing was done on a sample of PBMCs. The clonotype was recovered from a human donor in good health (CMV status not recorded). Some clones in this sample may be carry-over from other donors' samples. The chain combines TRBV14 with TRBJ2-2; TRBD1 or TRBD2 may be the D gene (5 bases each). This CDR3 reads CASSQAGTSTGELFF. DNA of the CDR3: TGTGCCAGCAGCCAAGCCGGGACGAGCACCGGGGAGCTGTTTTTT.